Presented here are 4 T cell receptor beta chains from one specimen sequenced in a study of tumor-infiltrating lymphocytes in primary liver carcinoma. DNA and RNA were both co-extracted from 20-30 mg of bulk tissue that had not been sorted. Total RNA (roughly 0.45 ug) served as template for TCR beta cDNA synthesis primed by a constant-region primer. Investigators got TCR beta libraries out of three nested multiplex PCR rounds, done with slightly modified ARM-PCR. In the first two PCR rounds, TRBV1-TRBV30 forward primers were paired with a C-beta reverse primer, and each round lasted around 10 cycles. Each CDR3 protein is one row after TCRdb ran MiXCR on the multiplex PCR reads. The table shows 90,000 to 150,000 distinct CDR3 sequences, with roughly three fifths occurring only once. Sequencing was performed on liver tumor tissue from sampling region 1. Subset given: tumor region T1, superior pole. The receptors shown here come from a woman in her fifties or sixties with primary liver carcinoma and hepatitis B virus infection.

Worth noting for this clonotype: Possible read error: a much larger clone is one base away. The chain carries TRBV6-6 and TRBJ1-1, with D unclear. Trimming took 5 bases from V and 11 from J, leaving 18 bases between them. Germline CDR1 is MNHNY and CDR2 is SVGAGI (reference sequence). This CDR3 contains 13 residues. As DNA, the CDR3 is TGTGCCAGCAGTCCCCTCGTAGCGATCAAGGCTTTCTTT. Protein product: CASSPLVAIKAFF.

Remarks on this clonotype: A much larger clonotype is one base distant, so this may be a read error. The V call is TRBV6-2 or TRBV6-3, the J call TRBJ2-7; 11 bases map to TRBD2. Germline V CDR1 and CDR2: MNHEY, SVGEGT. This CDR3 spans 16 amino acids. As DNA, the CDR3 is TGTGTCAGCAGGACGGATACTAGCGGGAGCTTACGCGAGCAGTACTTC. It codes for CVSRTDTSGSLREQYF.

Details on this clonotype: Sequence at one end of the junction differs from germline and may be a read error. This chain uses TRBV28 with TRBJ1-4; D is possibly TRBD1 (5 bases). The CDR3 has 14 amino acids. CDR1 MDHEN and CDR2 SYDVKM come from the germline V gene. The CDR3 sequence is CASRPGPTNEKMFF. Written as DNA, the CDR3 is TGTGCAAGCAGACCAGGGCCAACTAATGAAAAAATGTTTTTT.

Concerning this clonotype itself: Since a much larger clone is just one base distant, this may be a read error. The rearrangement joins TRBV29-1 to TRBJ1-2; D is possibly TRBD1 (6 bases). The CDR3 spans 17 residues. Per germline, CDR1 SQVTM and CDR2 ANQGSEA. Deletions cut 4 bases from V and 5 bases from J, with 26 bases between. The CDR3 region is CSVGGQSVPQVDYGYTF. CDR3 in DNA: TGCAGCGTTGGGGGGCAGAGCGTCCCCCAGGTAGATTATGGCTACACCTTC. The full variable domain, rest sourced from reference TRBV29-1 and TRBJ1-2, is SAVISQKPSRDICQRGTSLTIQCQVDSQVTMMFWYRQQPGQSLTLIATANQGSEATYESGFVIDKFPISRPNLTFSTLTVSNMSPEDSSIYLCSVGGQSVPQVDYGYTFGSGTRLTVV.